One and the same sample provided the 21 T cell receptor beta chains below, sequenced in a study of neurological immune-mediated disorders. TCRdb analysed the 5' RACE reads with MiXCR anew, one entry per CDR3 protein. The repertoire holds roughly 90,000 distinct CDR3 sequences, with 3.5% as singletons. The sequencing sample was made of PBMCs. These TCRs come from a woman between 50 and 59 years old with multiple sclerosis.

At least ten counts were recorded for this clonotype. The chain recombines TRBV3-1 with TRBJ1-4; D uncertain. The germline CDR1 and CDR2 sequences are LGHDT and YNNKEL (reference sequence). The CDR3 loop spans 13 amino acids. V was pared by 1 base and J by 6 bases, with 6 bases between. In nucleotides, the CDR3 is TGTGCCAGCAGCCAAGTCCAGGATGAAAAACTGTTTTTT. Encoded protein: CASSQVQDEKLFF.

This clonotype was detected many times. V and J are TRBV12-3 or TRBV12-4 and TRBJ2-1, with D unresolved. This CDR3 is built from 14 residues. V was trimmed by 5 bases and J by 4 bases, leaving 12 bases between them. The DNA for the CDR3 is TGTGCCAGCAGTCCCCACGCGTTGTACAATGAGCAGTTCTTC. Its translation: CASSPHALYNEQFF.

This clonotype was detected many times. The rearrangement joins TRBV20-1 to TRBJ2-1; D might be TRBD1 (6 bases). This CDR3 region has 17 residues. Per the germline V gene, CDR1 is DFQATT and CDR2 is SNEGSKA (reference sequence). V was cut by 0 bases and J by 8 bases, with 23 bases left in between. The CDR3 DNA reads as TGCAGTGCTAGAGATATCAGACAGGAGGAAAGGGCGTATGAGCAGTTCTTC. This encodes CSARDIRQEERAYEQFF.

This clonotype was counted many times. V usage is TRBV6-5 and J usage is TRBJ2-1, with 10 bases identical to TRBD2. V trimming: 6 bases; J trimming: 4 bases; junction bases outside the gene matches: 15. Germline loops: CDR1 MNHEY, CDR2 SVGAGI. The CDR3 runs to 18 residues. Here the CDR3 reads CASSPLGGLAGEYNEQFF. The CDR3 DNA sequence: TGTGCCAGCAGCCCTCTGGGGGGGCTAGCGGGGGAGTACAATGAGCAGTTCTTC.

This clonotype occurred many times. V gene TRBV5-5 combines with J gene TRBJ2-1, with TRBD2 matching over 11 bases. V lost 4 bases, J lost 7 bases, and 7 bases stayed unmatched. The CDR3 sequence is 15 residues long. CDR1 is SGHKS and CDR2 is YYEKEE in the germline V gene (reference sequence). The CDR3 here is CASSRGLAGGNEQFF. Here the CDR3 DNA reads TGTGCCAGCAGCCGTGGCCTAGCGGGGGGTAATGAGCAGTTCTTC.

This clonotype was observed many times. CDR3 region: CSANTQGTAATNEKLFF. The CDR3 nucleotides are TGCAGTGCTAACACCCAGGGGACTGCCGCAACTAATGAAAAACTGTTTTTT. The chain combines TRBV20-1 with TRBJ1-4; possible D gene TRBD1, 6 bases. V was trimmed by 4 bases and J by 0 bases, leaving 18 bases between them. Per germline, CDR1 DFQATT and CDR2 SNEGSKA (reference sequence). This CDR3 has 17 residues.

This clonotype was seen at least ten times. The J gene is TRBJ1-1, the V gene TRBV6-6; maybe TRBD1 (5 bases). Germline CDR1 MNHNY, CDR2 SVGAGI (reference sequence). This CDR3 has 15 amino acids. V was pared by 2 bases and J by 2 bases, with 12 bases between. CDR3 in DNA: TGTGCCAGCAGTTACGTCGGGGGGGGAAACACTGAAGCTTTCTTT. Its translation is CASSYVGGGNTEAFF.

The table lists this clonotype with many counts. The chain carries TRBV5-6 and TRBJ1-5, with D perhaps matching TRBD1 (5 bases). Trimming pared 4 bases from V and 7 bases from J, leaving 24 bases between. Per germline, CDR1 SGHDT and CDR2 YYEEEE. The CDR3 covers 17 residues. The CDR3 reads CASSAGSRDPVVQPQHF. DNA of the CDR3: TGTGCCAGCAGCGCCGGCTCCCGGGACCCAGTAGTACAGCCCCAGCATTTT.

This clonotype was detected ten times or more. In DNA, the CDR3 is TGTGCCAGCAGCCGTGACACGGGCCGCTACGAGCAGTACTTC. This sequence encodes CASSRDTGRYEQYF. V is TRBV5-5 and J is TRBJ2-7; no firm D call. The CDR3 length is 14 residues. Trimming took off 4 bases at V and 3 bases at J, with 14 bases between the two ends. Germline CDR1 reads SGHKS; CDR2 reads YYEKEE (reference sequence).

This clonotype showed up many times. V and J are TRBV7-6 and TRBJ2-3; a weak D match, TRBD1 (8 bases). CDR3 length: 18 residues. Deletions cut 6 bases from V and 4 bases from J, with 26 bases between. Per germline, CDR1 SGHVS and CDR2 FNYEAQ. The CDR3 nucleotides are TGTGCCAGCAGATACCCCCTAGTAGGACAGGGAGGGCCAGATACGCAGTATTTT. Its protein product is CASRYPLVGQGGPDTQYF.

This clonotype was detected many times. This chain connects TRBV18 to TRBJ2-3; no definite D call. The CDR3 length is 14 residues. The germline gives CDR1 KGHSH, CDR2 LQKENI. The germline V and J ends were trimmed by 8 bases and 3 bases, with 15 bases remaining between them. CDR3 DNA: TGTGCCAGCACTACTACACAGACTACAGATACGCAGTATTTT. It codes for CASTTTQTTDTQYF.

This clonotype was observed at least ten times. This chain connects TRBV19 to TRBJ1-5, with TRBD1 matching over 8 bases. The germline gives CDR1 LNHDA, CDR2 SQIVND (reference sequence). CDR3 size: 15 residues. V was clipped by 7 bases and J by 4 bases; unmatched bases: 9. CDR3: CASTPLGQGNQPQHF. The CDR3 bases are TGTGCCAGTACCCCGCTCGGACAGGGAAATCAGCCCCAGCATTTT.

This clonotype was counted at least ten times. A much larger clone is a single base away; this may be a read error. The chain recombines TRBV20-1 with TRBJ2-4; D possibly corresponds to TRBD2 (5 bases). Germline lookup yields CDR1 DFQATT and CDR2 SNEGSKA (reference sequence). The CDR3 has 12 amino acids. This chain's CDR3 is CSAMGDKKIQYF. As DNA, the CDR3 is TGCAGTGCTATGGGAGACAAAAAAATTCAGTACTTC.

This clonotype was picked up many times. This sequence joins TRBV9 and TRBJ2-7; 9 bases are a match to TRBD1. Trimming took 4 bases from V and 2 from J; bases not matched to a gene: 7. The CDR3 consists of 15 residues. Looked up from germline, CDR1 is SGDLS and CDR2 is YYNGEE. As DNA, the CDR3 is TGTGCCAGCAGCCCCCCGGGACAGGGTACCTACGAGCAGTACTTC. Its protein is CASSPPGQGTYEQYF.

In this sample, this clonotype turned up a few times. The rearrangement links TRBV7-6 to TRBJ1-5; D remains ambiguous. Germline values: CDR1 SGHVS, CDR2 FNYEAQ. V lost 1 base and J 5 bases, leaving 12 bases between the germline ends. CDR3 size: 15 residues. CDR3 sequence reads: CASSLGSPGDQPQHF. The CDR3 region has the DNA TGTGCCAGCAGCTTAGGGAGTCCGGGTGATCAGCCCCAGCATTTT. Based on the CDR3 plus reference TRBV7-6 and TRBJ1-5, the full variable domain is GAGVSQSPRYKVTKRGQDVALRCDPISGHVSLYWYRQALGQGPEFLTYFNYEAQQDKSGLPNDRFSAERPEGSISTLTIQRTEQRDSAMYRCASSLGSPGDQPQHFGDGTRLSIL.

This clonotype has ten or more counts. The chain recombines TRBV7-9 with TRBJ1-1; 7 nucleotides agree with TRBD1. This CDR3 comprises 13 residues. Germline CDR1 is SEHNR and CDR2 is FQNEAQ (reference sequence). V dropped 4 bases and J dropped 3; count of bases not matched to a gene: 2. The CDR3 bases are TGTGCCAGCAGCTCGACAGGGTACACTGAAGCTTTCTTT. Protein: CASSSTGYTEAFF.

Regarding this clonotype: Given a much more abundant clone one base away, this may be a read error. The chain combines TRBV7-9 with TRBJ2-5; possible D gene TRBD2, 6 bases. Germline V lookup: CDR1 SEHNR, CDR2 FQNEAQ (reference sequence). CDR3 length: 15 amino acids. V lost 4 bases and J lost 1, with 13 bases in between. The CDR3 nucleotides are TGTGCCAGCAGCTCCATAGCGGAGGGCCAAGAGACCCAGTACTTC. It yields the protein CASSSIAEGQETQYF.

This clonotype showed up many times. The DNA of the CDR3 is TGTGCCAGCAGTTTGTCCGGGACAGATAACACTGAAGCTTTCTTT. Translated: CASSLSGTDNTEAFF. The rearrangement uses TRBV12-3 or TRBV12-4 and TRBJ1-1, with TRBD1 matching 7 bases. Trimming removed 3 bases from V and 2 bases from J; junction bases left unmatched: 6. The CDR3 covers 15 residues.

This clonotype was seen many times. The V and J genes are TRBV4-2 and TRBJ1-4, with a tentative D call TRBD1 (6 bases). This CDR3 is 14 amino acids long. The V gene lost 0 bases and the J gene lost 11 bases, with 13 bases spanning the gap. CDR1 and CDR2 (germline): LGHNA, YNFKEQ. The CDR3 DNA reads as TGTGCCAGCAGCCAAGAAAGTTCGCAGGGGAAACTGTTTTTT. Residues: CASSQESSQGKLFF.

This clonotype was found many times. This chain connects TRBV7-9 to TRBJ2-7, with 9 nucleotides matching TRBD1. The trim removed 1 base at V and 2 bases at J, leaving 3 bases unmatched. CDR3 size: 15 residues. Germline V gene sequence: CDR1 SEHNR, CDR2 FQNEAQ (reference sequence). The CDR3 is CASSLGTGVPYEQYF. CDR3 DNA: TGTGCCAGCAGCTTAGGGACAGGGGTCCCCTACGAGCAGTACTTC.

Ten or more counts support this clonotype. The chain has TRBV15 and TRBJ1-2; tentative D call: TRBD1 (6 bases). V lost 0 bases, J lost 7 bases, and 15 bases lay in between. This CDR3 is 15 amino acids long. Looked up from germline, CDR1 is LNHNV and CDR2 is YYDKDF (reference sequence). CDR3 bases: TGTGCCACCAGCAGAGATTCTATACAGGGCGGTGGCTACACCTTC. Translating it yields CATSRDSIQGGGYTF.